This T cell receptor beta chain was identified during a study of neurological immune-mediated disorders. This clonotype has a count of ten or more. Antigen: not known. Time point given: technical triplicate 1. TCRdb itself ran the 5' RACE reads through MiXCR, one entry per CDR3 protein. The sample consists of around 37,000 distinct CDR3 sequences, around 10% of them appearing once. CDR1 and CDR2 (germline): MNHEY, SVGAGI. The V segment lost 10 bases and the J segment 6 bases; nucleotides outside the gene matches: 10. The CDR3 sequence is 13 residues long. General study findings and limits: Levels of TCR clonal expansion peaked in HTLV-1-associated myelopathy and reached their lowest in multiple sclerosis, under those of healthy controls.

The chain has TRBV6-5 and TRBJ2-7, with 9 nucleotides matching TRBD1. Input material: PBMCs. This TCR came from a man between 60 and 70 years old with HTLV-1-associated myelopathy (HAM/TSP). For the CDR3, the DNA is TGTGCCACCCGACAGGGGGTGGTGTCCGAGCAGTACTTC. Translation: CATRQGVVSEQYF.